This passage covers 9 T cell receptor beta chains from one sample sequenced in a study of CXCR3-negative and CXCR3-positive naive CD8 T cells. 5' RACE that incorporated UMI labels was used to prepare the TRB cDNA libraries. TCRdb processed the 5' RACE reads again and assigns one entry to each CDR3 protein, with no DNA. The sample has some 61,000 distinct CDR3 sequences; the top ten hold approximately 4.5%. Sequenced: naive CXCR3- CD8+ T cells from blood. Stated subset: CD45RO-CCR7+CD27+CD95- naive CD8+ T cells lacking CXCR3 (TNR3-). These receptors were collected from a human donor in good health. Some clones in this sample may be carry-over from other donors' samples.

This chain uses TRBV20-1 with TRBJ2-1. Germline V gene sequence: CDR1 DFQATT, CDR2 SNEGSKA (reference sequence). CDR3 length: 16 amino acids. CDR3 protein: CSARDPGGSTWDEQFF.

CDR3 sequence: CASGVKIGVETQYF. The chain joins TRBV4-1 to TRBJ2-5. The CDR3 length is 14 residues. Germline values: CDR1 MGHRA, CDR2 YSYEKL.

The chain joins TRBV14 to TRBJ1-3. This CDR3 has 18 residues. Germline V CDR1 and CDR2: SGHDN, FVKESK. The CDR3 spells CASSLLFTLGTAGNTIYF.

This chain uses TRBV7-9 with TRBJ2-7. Germline V gene lookup returns CDR1 SEHNR and CDR2 FQNEAQ (reference sequence). The CDR3 loop spans 14 amino acids. The chain's CDR3 is CASRPRAEVLEQYF. The full variable domain, in which reference TRBV7-9 and TRBJ2-7 provide the parts outside the CDR3, is DTGVSQNPRHKITKRGQNVTFRCDPISEHNRLYWYRQTLGQGPEFLTYFQNEAQLEKSRLLSDRFSAERPKGSFSTLEIQRTEQGDSAMYLCASRPRAEVLEQYFGPGTRLTVT.

This chain links TRBV20-1 with TRBJ2-7. The CDR3 sequence is 14 residues long. Germline V gives CDR1 DFQATT, CDR2 SNEGSKA (reference sequence). The CDR3 is CSARDSDRGYEQYF.

The CDR3 here is CASSLTSGALGDEQFF. This chain connects TRBV7-3 to TRBJ2-1; absent DNA, TCRdb's TRBD1 call cannot be checked. The CDR3 covers 16 residues. The V gene's germline CDR1 is SGHTA and CDR2 FQGTGA.

This rearrangement joins TRBV4-1 to TRBJ2-1. The CDR3 length is 12 residues. Germline-derived CDR1 and CDR2 are MGHRA and YSYEKL. The CDR3 sequence is CASSHEMNEQFF.

The genes are TRBV7-2 and TRBJ1-1; TCRdb calls TRBD1, which cannot be checked without DNA. The germline V gene has CDR1 SGHTA and CDR2 FQGNSA. The CDR3 loop spans 14 amino acids. CDR3: CASSLGTAQGAAFF.

The chain recombines TRBV4-1 with TRBJ2-2; TCRdb picks TRBD1, but there is no DNA to check that call. The germline V gene encodes CDR1 MGHRA and CDR2 YSYEKL. The CDR3 has 16 amino acids. CDR3 residues: CASSQDGGRGDGELFF.